This TCR beta chain was observed in a study of post-analysis software for immune sequencing data. Study-level findings and limits: TRBV5-6, TRBV5-1 and TRBV20-1 belonged to a set of about five TRBV segments that were more frequent in patients than controls. Compared with controls, patients showed significantly lower normalized Chao1 diversity.

This clonotype was seen more than once but under ten times. The antigen remains undetermined. Germline lookup yields CDR1 DFQATT and CDR2 SNEGSKA (reference sequence). Trimming removed 2 bases from V and 5 bases from J; junction bases left unmatched: 8. The CDR3 loop spans 14 amino acids. TCR beta cDNA libraries had unique molecular identifiers. Each CDR3 protein gets one entry after TCRdb re-called the PCR reads with MiXCR. This table has approximately 690,000 distinct CDR3 sequences, 59% appearing once. Sequences were obtained from blood. The receptor was isolated from a girl under 10 years old with multiple sclerosis. This chain links TRBV20-1 with TRBJ2-7; 8 bases align to TRBD1. The CDR3 DNA is TGCAGTGCTAGAACTACAGGGGGATCGCACGAGCAGTACTTC. Translating gives CSARTTGGSHEQYF.